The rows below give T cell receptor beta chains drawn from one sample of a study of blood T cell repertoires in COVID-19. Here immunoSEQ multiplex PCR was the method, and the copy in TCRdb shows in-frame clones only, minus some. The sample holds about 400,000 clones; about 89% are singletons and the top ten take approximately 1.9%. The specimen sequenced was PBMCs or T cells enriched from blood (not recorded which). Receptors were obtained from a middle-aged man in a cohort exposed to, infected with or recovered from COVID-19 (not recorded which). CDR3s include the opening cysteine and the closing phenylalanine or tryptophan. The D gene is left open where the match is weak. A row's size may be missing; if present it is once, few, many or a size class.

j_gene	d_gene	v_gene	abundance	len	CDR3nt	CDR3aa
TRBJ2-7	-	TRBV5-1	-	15	TGCGCCAGCAGCTCTGGCGCGGTCAGCTCCTACGAGCAGTACTTC	CASSSGAVSSYEQYF
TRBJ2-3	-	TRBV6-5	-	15	TGTGCCAGCAGTTACAGGGTAGCGGGCACAGATACGCAGTATTTT	CASSYRVAGTDTQYF
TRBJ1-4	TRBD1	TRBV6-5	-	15	TGTGCCAGCAGTTACCGACAGGGGTTTAATGAAAAACTGTTTTTT	CASSYRQGFNEKLFF
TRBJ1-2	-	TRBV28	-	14	TGTGCCAGCGTTTACCACAAGGAGGGCGCCCACTACACCTTC	CASVYHKEGAHYTF
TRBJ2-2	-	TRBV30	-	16	TGTGCCTGGAGACCCCGATTAAGCGCGAACACCGGGGAGCTGTTTTTT	CAWRPRLSANTGELFF
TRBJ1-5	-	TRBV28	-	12	TGTGCCAGCAGGGGAGCCAATCAGCCCCAGCATTTT	CASRGANQPQHF
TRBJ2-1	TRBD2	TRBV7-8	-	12	TGTGCCAGCAGCCCTATAGCGGGATCACCGTTCTTC	CASSPIAGSPFF
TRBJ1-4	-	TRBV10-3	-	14	TGTGCCATCAGTGAGTCGTTAAATAATGAAAAACTGTTTTTT	CAISESLNNEKLFF
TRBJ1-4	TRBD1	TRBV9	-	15	TGTGCCAGCAGCAGGGACAGGGGCACTAATGAAAAACTGTTTTTT	CASSRDRGTNEKLFF
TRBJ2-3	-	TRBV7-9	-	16	TGTGCCAGCAGCTTAGCCGGAGCGGGTCTAATAGATACGCAGTATTTT	CASSLAGAGLIDTQYF
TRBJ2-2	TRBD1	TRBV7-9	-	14	TGTGCCAGCAAGACGACAGGGGGAACCGGGGAGCTGTTTTTT	CASKTTGGTGELFF
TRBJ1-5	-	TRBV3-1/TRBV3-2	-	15	TGTGCCAGCAGCCAAGGACAAAGTAGCAATCAGCCCCAGCATTTT	CASSQGQSSNQPQHF
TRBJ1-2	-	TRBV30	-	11	TGTGCTGCGACTGTTAACTATGGCTACACCTTC	CAATVNYGYTF
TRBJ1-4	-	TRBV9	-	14	TGTGCCAGCAGCGTAGGCAGTGGCGCCTCGGGACTGTTTTTT	CASSVGSGASGLFF
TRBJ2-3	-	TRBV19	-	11	TGTGCCAGTAGTATCGGGGATACGCAGTATTTT	CASSIGDTQYF
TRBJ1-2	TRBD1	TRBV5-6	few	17	TGTGCCAGCAGCTTGTTCCAAGGGCAGGGACAGGTCTATGGCTACACCTTC	CASSLFQGQGQVYGYTF
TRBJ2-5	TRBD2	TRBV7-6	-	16	TGTGCCAGCAGCGCTAGCCTAGCGGGAGGGAAAGAGACCCAGTACTTC	CASSASLAGGKETQYF
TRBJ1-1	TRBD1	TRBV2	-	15	TGTGCCAGCAGTGGTCAGGGGGCGCGGGGCACTGAAGCTTTCTTT	CASSGQGARGTEAFF
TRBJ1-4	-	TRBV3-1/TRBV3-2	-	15	TGTGCCAGCAGCCAAGACCAGTTCCCGAATGAAAAACTGTTTTTT	CASSQDQFPNEKLFF
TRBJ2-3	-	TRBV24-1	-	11	TGTGCCACCAGTGCTACAGATACGCAGTATTTT	CATSATDTQYF
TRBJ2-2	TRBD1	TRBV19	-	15	TGTGCCAGTAGTATGACAGGGGGCTACACCGGGGAGCTGTTTTTT	CASSMTGGYTGELFF
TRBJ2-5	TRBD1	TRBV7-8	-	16	TGTGCCAGCGGGAAGCTGCGGACAGGGGTAGGGGAGACCCAGTACTTC	CASGKLRTGVGETQYF
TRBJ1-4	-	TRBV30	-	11	TGTGCCTGGAGTGTTGAGGAAAAACTGTTTTTT	CAWSVEEKLFF
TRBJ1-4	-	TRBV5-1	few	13	TGCGCCAGCGGCCAGGGGCTCGGGGAAAAACTGTTTTTT	CASGQGLGEKLFF
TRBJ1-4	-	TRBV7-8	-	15	TGTGCCAGCAGCTTAGAATTGGGCAGAGATGAAAAACTGTTTTTT	CASSLELGRDEKLFF
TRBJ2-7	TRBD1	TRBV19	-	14	TGTGCCACCTCGTGGGACAGGGGCTCCTACGAGCAGTACTTC	CATSWDRGSYEQYF
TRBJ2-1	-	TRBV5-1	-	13	TGCGCCAGCAGCTTGTGGGGAGTTGATGAGCAGTTCTTC	CASSLWGVDEQFF
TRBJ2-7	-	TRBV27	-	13	TGTGCCAGCAGCTTACATAGCTCCTACGAGCAGTACTTC	CASSLHSSYEQYF
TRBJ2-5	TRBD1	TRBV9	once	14	TGTGCCAGCAGCGTTCTGGACAGGGGAGAGACCCAGTACTTC	CASSVLDRGETQYF
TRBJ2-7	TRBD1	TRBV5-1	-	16	TGCGCCAGCAGCATATTCCGGGACAGGGGGACCTACGAGCAGTACTTC	CASSIFRDRGTYEQYF
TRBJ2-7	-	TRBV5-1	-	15	TGCGCCAGCAGCTCCCAGACAGGAACTTCCTACGAGCAGTACTTC	CASSSQTGTSYEQYF
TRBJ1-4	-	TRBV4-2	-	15	TGTGCCAGCAGCCAAGTGGGCGAAGGGGAAGAAAAACTGTTTTTT	CASSQVGEGEEKLFF
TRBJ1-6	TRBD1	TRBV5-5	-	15	TGTGCCAGCAGCACCGAGACAGGGGTAGTTTCACCCCTCCACTTT	CASSTETGVVSPLHF
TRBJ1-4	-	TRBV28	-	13	TGTGCCAGCACCCAGGGGACACTCGGAAAACTGTTTTTT	CASTQGTLGKLFF
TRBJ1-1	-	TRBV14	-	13	TGTGCCAGCAGCCAAGGAGTGAACACTGAAGCTTTCTTT	CASSQGVNTEAFF
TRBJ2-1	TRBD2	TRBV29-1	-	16	TGCAGCGTTGAGGGACTAGCGGGAGGATCCTACAATGAGCAGTTCTTC	CSVEGLAGGSYNEQFF
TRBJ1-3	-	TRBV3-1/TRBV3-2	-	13	TGTGCCAGCAGCCTCGGTCCTGGAAACACCATATATTTT	CASSLGPGNTIYF
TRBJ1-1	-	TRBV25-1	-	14	TGTGCCAGCACCTCGGACAGATTGAACACTGAAGCTTTCTTT	CASTSDRLNTEAFF
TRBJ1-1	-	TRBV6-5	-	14	TGTGCCAGCAGTCCCCAGGTGCTGAACACTGAAGCTTTCTTT	CASSPQVLNTEAFF
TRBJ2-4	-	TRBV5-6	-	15	TGTGCCAGCAGCAGAACAGGGTTGGACAAAAACATTCAGTACTTC	CASSRTGLDKNIQYF
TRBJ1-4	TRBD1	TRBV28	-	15	TGTGCCAGCAGTCCCCGGACAGGTTATAATGAAAAACTGTTTTTT	CASSPRTGYNEKLFF
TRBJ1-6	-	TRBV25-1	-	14	TGTGCCAGCAGTGGGGAGAGAGATAATTCACCCCTCCACTTT	CASSGERDNSPLHF
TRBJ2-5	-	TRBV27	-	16	TGTGCCAGCAGTTTAAGGTATCGCGGGATCGAAGAGACCCAGTACTTC	CASSLRYRGIEETQYF
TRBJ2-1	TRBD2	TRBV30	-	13	TGTGCCTGGAGTGTAATAACTGGCGGGAGATTCTTCTTC	CAWSVITGGRFFF
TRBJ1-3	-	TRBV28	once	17	TGTGCCAGCACCCCCGGGTGGGCGCAGGGCTCTGGAAACACCATATATTTT	CASTPGWAQGSGNTIYF
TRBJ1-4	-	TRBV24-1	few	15	TGTGCCACCAGTGATGATCAAGGGGGACGGGAAAAACTGTTTTTT	CATSDDQGGREKLFF
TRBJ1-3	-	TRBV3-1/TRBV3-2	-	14	TGTGCCAGCAGCCAAGTCGGGGCTGGAAACACCATATATTTT	CASSQVGAGNTIYF
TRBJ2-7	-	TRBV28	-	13	TGTGCCAGCAGTTGGGGACAAGACTACGAGCAGTACTTC	CASSWGQDYEQYF
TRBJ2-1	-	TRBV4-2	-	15	TGTGCCAGCAGCCAAGAGGCGGGCCACTACAATGAGCAGTTCTTC	CASSQEAGHYNEQFF
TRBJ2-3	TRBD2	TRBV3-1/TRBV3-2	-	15	TGTGCCAGCAGCCAGAGGACTAGCGGTACGGATACGCAGTATTTT	CASSQRTSGTDTQYF
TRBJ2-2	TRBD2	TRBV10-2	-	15	TGCGCCAGCAGGTTGGACGGGAGGGACACCGGGGAGCTGTTTTTT	CASRLDGRDTGELFF
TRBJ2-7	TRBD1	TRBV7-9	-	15	TGTGCCAGCAGCTTCGGACAGGGGGAAGGGTACGAGCAGTACTTC	CASSFGQGEGYEQYF
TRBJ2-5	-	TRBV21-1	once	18	TGTGCCAGCAGCACCCATAGACTAGCGGGAGGTGCTCAAGAGACCCAGTACTTC	CASSTHRLAGGAQETQYF